Below, one TCR beta chain is given with its context. As yet, its antigen is unknown. The data were obtained in a study of OX40 agonist ivuxolimab in advanced cancers. Study-level background: Therapy given before enrollment (anti-PD-1, anti-PD-L1 or anti-CTLA-4) was allowed, and 40% to 45% had some.

Repertoires were generated with immunoSEQ multiplex PCR, while TCRdb's copy carries only in-frame clones and drops some. The table shows 80,000 to 100,000 clones, with approximately 95% occurring only once. Whole-study findings and limits: Specificity for antigen went undetermined in the expanded peripheral T cells. Normalized expansion of T-cell clones was also low for some nonresponders.

No patient had autoimmune disease or received systemic immunosuppression. The V end lost 1 base, the J end lost 4 bases, and 20 bases lay between the germline ends. The CDR3 is 18 residues long. CDR1 and CDR2 (germline): SGHVS, FQNEAQ. V gene TRBV7-8 combines with J gene TRBJ1-3, with a possible D match to TRBD1 (6 bases). Specimen: CD4+ or CD8+ T cells sorted from blood, collected in a trial of the OX40 agonist ivuxolimab. The clonotype was recovered from an adult with an advanced solid tumor such as melanoma, head and neck, liver or kidney cancer. CDR3 amino acids: CASSLGARSGQSGNTIYF. The CDR3 bases are TGTGCCAGCAGCTTAGGGGCCAGATCGGGACAATCGGGAAACACCATATATTTT.